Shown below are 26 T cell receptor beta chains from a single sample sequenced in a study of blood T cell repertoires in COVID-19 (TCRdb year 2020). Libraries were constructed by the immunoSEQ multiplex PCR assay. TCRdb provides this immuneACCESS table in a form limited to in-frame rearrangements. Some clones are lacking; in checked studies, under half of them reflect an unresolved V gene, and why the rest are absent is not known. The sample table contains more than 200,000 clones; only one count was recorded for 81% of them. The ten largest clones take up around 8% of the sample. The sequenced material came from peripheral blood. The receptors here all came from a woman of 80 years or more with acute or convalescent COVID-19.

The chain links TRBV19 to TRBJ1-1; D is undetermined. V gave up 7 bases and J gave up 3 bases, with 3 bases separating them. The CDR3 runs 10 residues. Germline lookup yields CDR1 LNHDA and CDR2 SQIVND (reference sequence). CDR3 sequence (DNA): TGTGCCAGTATCGACACTGAAGCTTTCTTT. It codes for CASIDTEAFF.

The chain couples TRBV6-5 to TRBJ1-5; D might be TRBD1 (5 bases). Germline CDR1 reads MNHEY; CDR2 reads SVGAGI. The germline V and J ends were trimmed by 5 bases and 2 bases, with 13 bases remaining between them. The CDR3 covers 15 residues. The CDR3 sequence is CASSPRVFGNQPQHF. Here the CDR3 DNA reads TGTGCCAGCAGTCCCAGGGTTTTCGGCAATCAGCCCCAGCATTTT.

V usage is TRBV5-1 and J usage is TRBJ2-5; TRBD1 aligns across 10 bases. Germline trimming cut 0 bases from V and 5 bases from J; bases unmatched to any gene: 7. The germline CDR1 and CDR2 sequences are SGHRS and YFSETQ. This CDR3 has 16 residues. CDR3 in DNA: TGCGCCAGCAGCTTGGGCTGGGACAGGGGATCTGAGACCCAGTACTTC. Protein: CASSLGWDRGSETQYF. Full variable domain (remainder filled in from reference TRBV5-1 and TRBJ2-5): KAGVTQTPRYLIKTRGQQVTLSCSPISGHRSVSWYQQTPGQGLQFLFEYFSETQRNKGNFPGRFSGRQFSNSRSEMNVSTLELGDSALYLCASSLGWDRGSETQYFGPGTRLLVL.

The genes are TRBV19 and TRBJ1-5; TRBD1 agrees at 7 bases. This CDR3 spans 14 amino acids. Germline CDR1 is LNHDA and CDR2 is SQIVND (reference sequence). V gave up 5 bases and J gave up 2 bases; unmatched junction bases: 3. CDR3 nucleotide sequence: TGTGCCAGTAGTGCGACAGGGCGCAATCAGCCCCAGCATTTT. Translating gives CASSATGRNQPQHF.

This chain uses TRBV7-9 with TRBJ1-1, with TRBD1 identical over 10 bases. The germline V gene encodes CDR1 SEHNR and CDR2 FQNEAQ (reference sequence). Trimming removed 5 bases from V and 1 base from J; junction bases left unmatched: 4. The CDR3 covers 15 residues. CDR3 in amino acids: CASSPGQGTNTEAFF. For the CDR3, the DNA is TGTGCCAGCAGCCCGGGACAGGGGACGAACACTGAAGCTTTCTTT.

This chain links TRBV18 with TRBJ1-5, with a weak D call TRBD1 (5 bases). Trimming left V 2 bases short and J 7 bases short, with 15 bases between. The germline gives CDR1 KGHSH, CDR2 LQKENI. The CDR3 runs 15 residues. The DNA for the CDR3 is TGTGCCAGCTCACCAGATTCGGCAGGGAAACAGCCCCAGCATTTT. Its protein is CASSPDSAGKQPQHF. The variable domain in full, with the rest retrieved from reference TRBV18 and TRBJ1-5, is NAGVMQNPRHLVRRRGQEARLRCSPMKGHSHVYWYRQLPEEGLKFMVYLQKENIIDESGMPKERFSAEFPKEGPSILRIQQVVRGDSAAYFCASSPDSAGKQPQHFGDGTRLSIL.

The CDR3 DNA sequence: TGTGCCAGCAGTGAAGCCCGGACAGGGGCTAACTATGGCTACACCTTC. Amino acid sequence: CASSEARTGANYGYTF. V and J are TRBV6-1 and TRBJ1-2, with 9 bases lining up with TRBD1. Trimming took 0 bases from V and 0 from J; bases not matched to a gene: 2. This CDR3 spans 16 amino acids. Germline V CDR1 and CDR2: MNHNS, SASEGT.

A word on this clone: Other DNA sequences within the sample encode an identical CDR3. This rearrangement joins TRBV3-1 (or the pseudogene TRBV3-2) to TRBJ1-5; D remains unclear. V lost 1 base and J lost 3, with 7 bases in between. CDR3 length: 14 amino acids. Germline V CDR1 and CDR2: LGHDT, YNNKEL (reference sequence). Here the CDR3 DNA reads TGTGCCAGCAGCCAAGCCGGTAACAATCAGCCCCAGCATTTT. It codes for CASSQAGNNQPQHF.

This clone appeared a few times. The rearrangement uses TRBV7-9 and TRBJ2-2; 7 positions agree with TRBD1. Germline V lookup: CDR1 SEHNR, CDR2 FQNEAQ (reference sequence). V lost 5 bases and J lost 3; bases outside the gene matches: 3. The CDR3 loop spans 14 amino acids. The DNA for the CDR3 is TGTGCCAGCAGCGCCGGGACAGACACCGGGGAGCTGTTTTTT. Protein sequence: CASSAGTDTGELFF.

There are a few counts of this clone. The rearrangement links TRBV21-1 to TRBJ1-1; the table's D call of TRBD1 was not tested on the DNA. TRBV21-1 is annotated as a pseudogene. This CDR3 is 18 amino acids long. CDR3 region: CASSKPASSGGNNTEAFF. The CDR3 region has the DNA TGTGCCAGCAGCAAACCAGCTTCGTCAGGGGGTAACAACACTGAAGCTTTCTTT.

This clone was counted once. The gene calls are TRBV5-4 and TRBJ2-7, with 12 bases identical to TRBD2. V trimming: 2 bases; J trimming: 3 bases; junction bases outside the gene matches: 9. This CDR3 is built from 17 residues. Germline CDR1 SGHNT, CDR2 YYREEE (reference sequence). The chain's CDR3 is CASSFGLAGQMGYEQYF. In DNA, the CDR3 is TGTGCCAGCAGCTTCGGACTAGCGGGGCAGATGGGCTACGAGCAGTACTTC.

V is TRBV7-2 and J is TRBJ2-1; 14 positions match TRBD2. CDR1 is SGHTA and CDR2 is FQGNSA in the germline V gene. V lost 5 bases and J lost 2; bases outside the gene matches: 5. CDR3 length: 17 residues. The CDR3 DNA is TGTGCCAGCAGCCTAGGACTAGCGGGGGGTACCTACAATGAGCAGTTCTTC. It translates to CASSLGLAGGTYNEQFF.

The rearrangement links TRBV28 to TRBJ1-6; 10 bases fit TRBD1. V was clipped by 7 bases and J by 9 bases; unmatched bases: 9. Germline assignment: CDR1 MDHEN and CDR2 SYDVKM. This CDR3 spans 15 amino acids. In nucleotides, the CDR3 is TGTGCCAGCACTAGCCTCGGGACAGGGGCTTCACCCCTCCACTTT. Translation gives CASTSLGTGASPLHF.

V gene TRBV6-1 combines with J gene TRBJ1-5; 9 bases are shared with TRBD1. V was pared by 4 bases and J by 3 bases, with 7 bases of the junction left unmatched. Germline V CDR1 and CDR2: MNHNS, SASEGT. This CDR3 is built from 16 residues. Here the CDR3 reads CASSGEQGAYNQPQHF. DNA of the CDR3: TGTGCCAGCAGTGGAGAACAGGGGGCTTACAATCAGCCCCAGCATTTT.

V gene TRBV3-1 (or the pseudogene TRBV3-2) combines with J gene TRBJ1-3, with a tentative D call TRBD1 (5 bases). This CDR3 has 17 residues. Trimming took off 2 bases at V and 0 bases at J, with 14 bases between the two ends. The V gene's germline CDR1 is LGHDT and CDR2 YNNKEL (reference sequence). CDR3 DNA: TGTGCCAGCAGCCAACGCGGGGGAGTCTACTCTGGAAACACCATATATTTT. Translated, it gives CASSQRGGVYSGNTIYF.

The CDR3 sequence: CASSSGGQGRNTIYF. The CDR3 DNA reads as TGTGCCAGCAGCTCCGGGGGACAGGGGAGAAACACCATATATTTT. J is TRBJ1-3 and V is TRBV7-8, with 10 bases aligning to TRBD1. The CDR3 is 15 amino acids. Germline V gives CDR1 SGHVS, CDR2 FQNEAQ. V was clipped by 4 bases and J by 5 bases; unmatched bases: 5. Full variable domain (rest looked up from reference TRBV7-8 and TRBJ1-3): GAGVSQSPRYKVAKRGQDVALRCDPISGHVSLFWYQQALGQGPEFLTYFQNEAQLDKSGLPSDRFFAERPEGSVSTLKIQRTQQEDSAVYLCASSSGGQGRNTIYFGEGSWLTVV.

In DNA form, the CDR3 reads TGTGCCAGCAGGGCGGATTGGGAAAAACTGTTTTTT. Amino acids: CASRADWEKLFF. The gene calls are TRBV6-5 and TRBJ1-4, with D unresolved. The V gene lost 6 bases and the J gene lost 8 bases, with 10 bases spanning the gap. The CDR3 sequence is 12 residues long. The germline gives CDR1 MNHEY, CDR2 SVGAGI.

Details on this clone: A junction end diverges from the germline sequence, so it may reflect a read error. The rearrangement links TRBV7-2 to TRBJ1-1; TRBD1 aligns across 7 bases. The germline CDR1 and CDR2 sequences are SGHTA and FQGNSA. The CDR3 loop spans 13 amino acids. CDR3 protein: CASRLGGYTEAFF. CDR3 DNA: TGTGCCAGCAGATTAGGGGGCTACACTGAAGCTTTCTTT.

Here the CDR3 DNA reads TGTGCCAGCAGCCACGACAGCTACGAGCAGTACTTC. Protein sequence: CASSHDSYEQYF. The V gene is TRBV11-3, the J gene TRBJ2-7; perhaps TRBD1 as D (5 bases). Trimming shortened V by 5 bases and J by 3 bases, and 8 bases separated the two germline ends. The germline CDR1 and CDR2 sequences are SGHNT and YENEEA. The CDR3 is 12 amino acids. Complete variable domain (other parts from reference TRBV11-3 and TRBJ2-7): EAGVVQSPRYKIIEKKQPVAFWCNPISGHNTLYWYLQNLGQGPELLIRYENEEAVDDSQLPKDRFSAERLKGVDSTLKIQPAELGDSAVYLCASSHDSYEQYFGPGTRLTVT.

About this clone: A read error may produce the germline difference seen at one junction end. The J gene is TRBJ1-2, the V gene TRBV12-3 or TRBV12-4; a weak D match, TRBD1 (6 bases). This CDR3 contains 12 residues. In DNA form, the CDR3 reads TGTGCCTGCAGGGGCAAAAACTATGGCTACACCTTC. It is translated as CACRGKNYGYTF.

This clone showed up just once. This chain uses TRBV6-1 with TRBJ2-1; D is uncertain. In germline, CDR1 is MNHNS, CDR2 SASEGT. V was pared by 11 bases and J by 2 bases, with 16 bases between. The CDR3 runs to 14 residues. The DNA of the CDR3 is TGTGCCTCCGAACCCCGCGCGACCTACAATGAGCAGTTCTTC. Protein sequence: CASEPRATYNEQFF.

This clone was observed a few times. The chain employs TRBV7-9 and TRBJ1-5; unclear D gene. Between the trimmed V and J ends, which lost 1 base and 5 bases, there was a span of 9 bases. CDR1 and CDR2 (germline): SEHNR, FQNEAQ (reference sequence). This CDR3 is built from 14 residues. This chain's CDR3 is CASSLGAAHQPQHF. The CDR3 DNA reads TGTGCCAGCAGCTTAGGAGCGGCCCATCAGCCCCAGCATTTT. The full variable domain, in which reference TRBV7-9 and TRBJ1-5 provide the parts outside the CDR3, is DTGVSQNPRHKITKRGQNVTFRCDPISEHNRLYWYRQTLGQGPEFLTYFQNEAQLEKSRLLSDRFSAERPKGSFSTLEIQRTEQGDSAMYLCASSLGAAHQPQHFGDGTRLSIL.

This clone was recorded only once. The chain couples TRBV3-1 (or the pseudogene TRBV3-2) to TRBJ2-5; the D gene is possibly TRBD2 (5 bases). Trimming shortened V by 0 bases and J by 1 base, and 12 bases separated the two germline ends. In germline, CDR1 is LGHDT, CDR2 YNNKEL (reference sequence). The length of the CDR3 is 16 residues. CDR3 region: CASSQDFTRLQETQYF. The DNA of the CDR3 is TGTGCCAGCAGCCAAGATTTCACTAGACTCCAAGAGACCCAGTACTTC.

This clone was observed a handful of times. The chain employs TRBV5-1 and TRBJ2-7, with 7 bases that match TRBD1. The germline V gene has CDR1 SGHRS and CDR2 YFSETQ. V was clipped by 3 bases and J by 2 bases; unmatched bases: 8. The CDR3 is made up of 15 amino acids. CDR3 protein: CASSSRQGRTYEQYF. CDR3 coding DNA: TGCGCCAGCAGCTCCAGACAGGGACGGACCTACGAGCAGTACTTC. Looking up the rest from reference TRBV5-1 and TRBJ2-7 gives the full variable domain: KAGVTQTPRYLIKTRGQQVTLSCSPISGHRSVSWYQQTPGQGLQFLFEYFSETQRNKGNFPGRFSGRQFSNSRSEMNVSTLELGDSALYLCASSSRQGRTYEQYFGPGTRLTVT.

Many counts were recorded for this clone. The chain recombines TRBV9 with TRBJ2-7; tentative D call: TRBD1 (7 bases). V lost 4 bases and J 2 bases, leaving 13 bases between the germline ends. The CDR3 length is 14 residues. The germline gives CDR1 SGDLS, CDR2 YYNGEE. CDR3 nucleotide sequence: TGTGCCAGCAGCCCGGGGGACAGAGCCTACGAGCAGTACTTC. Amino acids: CASSPGDRAYEQYF.

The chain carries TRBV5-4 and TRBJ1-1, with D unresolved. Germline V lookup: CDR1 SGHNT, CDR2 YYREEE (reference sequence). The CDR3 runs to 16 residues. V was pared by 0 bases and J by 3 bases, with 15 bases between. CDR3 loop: CASSLELAGMDTEAFF. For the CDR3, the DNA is TGTGCCAGCAGCTTGGAATTGGCAGGTATGGACACTGAAGCTTTCTTT. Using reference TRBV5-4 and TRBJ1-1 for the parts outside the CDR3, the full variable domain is ETGVTQSPTHLIKTRGQQVTLRCSSQSGHNTVSWYQQALGQGPQFIFQYYREEENGRGNFPPRFSGLQFPNYSSELNVNALELDDSALYLCASSLELAGMDTEAFFGQGTRLTVV.